This record concerns one T cell receptor (beta chain) sequence. Which antigen it targets is not known. No base qualities exist here, and no much larger clone lies one base off it. The data were taken from a study of T cell responses to AZD1222 COVID-19 vaccine (TCRdb year 2021). In terms of the full investigation: Because spike-specific TCR depth and breadth did not differ between the two schedules, AZD1222 recipients who got a second dose at roughly 4 weeks were pooled with those who got a second dose at roughly 12 weeks. TCR sequencing covered fewer than 250 trial participants: about 210 given two doses of AZD1222 and 26 given two doses of MenACWY control vaccine. Trial participants were enrolled into age subgroups of 18-55, 56-69 and 70-plus years, which contained around 150, 28 and 57 TCR-sequenced participants, respectively. The study at large found these results: The 56-69-year group was small, and its depth increase did not reach significance, likely because of low power. Because no day 14 peak-response samples were available, repertoires were characterized only after the peak T cell response. Conclusions about previously exposed vaccinees were limited because only six AZD1222 recipients were SARS-CoV-2 seropositive at baseline. Reportedly, close to half of the unique spike-specific TCRs recognized epitopes lying outside the regions that are mutated in the B.1.351 and B.1.1.7 variants. Participants were mostly white British, with more females than males. The authors suggested clonal diversity may have been underestimated. Spike-specific TCR breadth and depth rose significantly after two AZD1222 doses compared with day 0 and with MenACWY recipients. The whole spike protein was spanned by vaccine-associated CD4 TCRs, and dominant responses were seen in regions 160-218 and 743-854.

Sample time point, as interpreted from the label and publication: baseline before first vaccination. The vaccinee samples were drawn from two UK trials, COV001 and COV002, one of which was a single-blind randomized controlled phase 2/3 trial testing AZD1222 (ChAdOx1 nCoV-19) in healthy adults. For TCRbeta chain sequencing, PBMC samples were collected from trial participants at day 0 and at day 28 after the second dose. The CDR3 regions of human TCRbeta chains were analyzed by immunosequencing. As for how the authors treated the data: Repertoire TCRs were matched against a reference library of SARS-CoV-2-specific TCRs generated with the MIRA antigen-specificity platform. Breadth was defined as the fraction of unique TCRs that were SARS-CoV-2-associated. Depth was defined as the fraction of total T cells that were SARS-CoV-2-associated. Using the MIRA data, each spike-specific TCR was mapped to the spike region that the TCR reacts to and placed in a CD4 or CD8 class. Log10-transformed breadth and depth values were compared by one-way ANOVA with Sidak's multiple comparisons tests. TCRdb retrieved this table from immuneACCESS and kept in-frame rearrangements only. Not all clones are present; in checked studies, unresolved V genes account for under half, and no reason is known for the remainder. For V, J and clone size, that table is used; D and trimming come from the DNA. This sample has about 150,000 clones in its table, and over 75% of those were observed once. The biggest ten clones account for approximately 1.8% of the sample.

V sheds 5 bases and J sheds 5 bases, leaving 13 bases between their ends. From the cysteine through the phenylalanine, the CDR3 covers 14 amino acids. The sequence is cut down to CDR3 DNA, 42 bases in frame from base 1. The germline V gene (reference sequence) sets CDR1 to MNHEY and CDR2 to SMNVEV. This receptor was obtained from an adult in good health. This receptor chain uses TRBV27 and TRBJ2-1; the D gene is perhaps TRBD1, from 5 matching bases. The specimen was peripheral blood, collected on day 0 of AZD1222 vaccination. The CDR3 amino acid sequence is: CASSSSGYNNEQFF. The DNA sequence is as follows: TGTGCCAGCAGTAGTTCAGGGTATAACAATGAGCAGTTCTTC.